One sample yielded the 3 T cell receptor beta chains listed below, sequenced in a study of human T cells and chemical hapten exposure. The time point is: patch test 2, 6 weeks after DPC sensitization. Stated treatment: therapeutic diphenylcyclopropenone sensitization with weekly scalp DPC. TCRdb ran MiXCR on the RACE reads and lists one entry per CDR3 protein. This table holds roughly 84,000 distinct CDR3 sequences, about 10% found once. Sequencing was performed on whole blood, taken in connection with sensitization to the hapten diphenylcyclopropenone (DPC). The receptors come from a woman aged 50 to 60 with alopecia areata. Some clones in this sample may be carry-over from other donors' samples.

This rearrangement joins TRBV27 to TRBJ2-7; D gene unclear. Looked up from germline, CDR1 is MNHEY and CDR2 is SMNVEV (reference sequence). The V end was cut by 0 bases, the J end by 0 bases, with 9 bases between. The CDR3 totals 15 residues. The CDR3, as DNA: TGTGCCAGCAGTTTATCCCCAGCGTACTCCTACGAGCAGTACTTC. Encoded protein: CASSLSPAYSYEQYF.

This clonotype was recorded a few times. CDR3: CASSARTTGDEQYF. CDR3 DNA sequence: TGTGCCAGCAGCGCCCGGACGACAGGGGACGAGCAGTACTTC. The chain has TRBV9 and TRBJ2-7; TRBD1 aligns across 8 bases. The CDR3 sequence is 14 residues long. CDR1 SGDLS and CDR2 YYNGEE come from the germline V gene. V was pared by 3 bases and J by 5 bases, with 7 bases of the junction left unmatched.

V gene TRBV29-1 combines with J gene TRBJ2-1; 8 bases are a match to TRBD1. V dropped 4 bases and J dropped 6; count of bases not matched to a gene: 5. The CDR3 has 13 residues. From germline, CDR1 is SQVTM and CDR2 ANQGSEA. For the CDR3, the DNA is TGCAGCGTTGGCCGGACAGGGAGCAATGAGCAGTTCTTC. Its protein is CSVGRTGSNEQFF.